A single T cell receptor beta chain is shown here with its context. The V gene's germline CDR1 is SGHTA and CDR2 FQGTGA. V lost 5 bases and J 2 bases, leaving 8 bases between the germline ends. The CDR3 extends over 13 amino acids. This sample stems from a study of CD8+CD57+ T cells in acquired aplastic anemia. At the level of the study: The mean DNA yield obtained from sorted CD4+ and CD8+ cells came to 3 to 3.5 ug.

The study profiled TCR beta VDJ and CDR3 using genomic DNA as template. Each CDR3 protein gets one entry after TCRdb re-called the reads with MiXCR. The sample holds fewer than 200,000 distinct CDR3 sequences; under 75% are singletons and the top ten take 45%. Sequencing was done on a sample of sorted CD4+, CD8+, or CD8+CD57+ T cells (not recorded which) from PBMCs. The clonotype comes from a human donor in good health. V usage is TRBV7-3 and J usage is TRBJ2-3; D not certain. The DNA for the CDR3 is TGTGCCAGCAGCCAGGATTACACAGATACGCAGTATTTT. Translation gives CASSQDYTDTQYF.